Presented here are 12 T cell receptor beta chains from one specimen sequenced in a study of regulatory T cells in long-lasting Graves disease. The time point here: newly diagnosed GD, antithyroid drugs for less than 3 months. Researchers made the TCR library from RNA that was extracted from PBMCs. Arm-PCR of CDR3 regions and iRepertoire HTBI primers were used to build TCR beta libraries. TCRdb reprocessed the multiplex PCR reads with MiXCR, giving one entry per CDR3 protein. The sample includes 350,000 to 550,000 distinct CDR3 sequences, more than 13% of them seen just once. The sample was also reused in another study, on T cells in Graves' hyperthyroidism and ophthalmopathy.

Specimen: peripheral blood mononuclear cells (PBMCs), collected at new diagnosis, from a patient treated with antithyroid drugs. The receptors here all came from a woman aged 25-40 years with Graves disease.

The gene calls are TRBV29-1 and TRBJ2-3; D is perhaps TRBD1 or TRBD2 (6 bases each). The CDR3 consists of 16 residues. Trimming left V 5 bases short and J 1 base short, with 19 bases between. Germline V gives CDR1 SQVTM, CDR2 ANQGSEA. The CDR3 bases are TGCAGCGTTTCGTCGAACAGGGACTGGGGCACAGATACGCAGTATTTT. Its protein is CSVSSNRDWGTDTQYF.

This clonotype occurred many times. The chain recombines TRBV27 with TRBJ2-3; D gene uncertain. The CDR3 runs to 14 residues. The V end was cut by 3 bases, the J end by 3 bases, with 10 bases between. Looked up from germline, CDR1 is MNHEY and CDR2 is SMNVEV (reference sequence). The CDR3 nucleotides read TGTGCCAGCAGTTTCCGGGTGTCTACAGATACGCAGTATTTT. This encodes CASSFRVSTDTQYF.

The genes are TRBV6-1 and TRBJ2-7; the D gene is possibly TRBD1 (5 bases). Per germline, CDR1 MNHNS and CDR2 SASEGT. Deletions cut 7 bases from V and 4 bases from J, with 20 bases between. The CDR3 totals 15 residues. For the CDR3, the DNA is TGTGCCAGCACCCTCCTGGTGGCAGGGTCGTACGAGCAGTACTTC. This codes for CASTLLVAGSYEQYF.

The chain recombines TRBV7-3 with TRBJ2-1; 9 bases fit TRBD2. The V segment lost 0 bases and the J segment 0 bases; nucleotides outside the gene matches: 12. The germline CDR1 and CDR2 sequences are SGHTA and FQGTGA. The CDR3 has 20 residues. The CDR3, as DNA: TGTGCCAGCAGCTTAACTGGGGGGGGAAGAGCGGGGGGCTCCTACAATGAGCAGTTCTTC. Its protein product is CASSLTGGGRAGGSYNEQFF.

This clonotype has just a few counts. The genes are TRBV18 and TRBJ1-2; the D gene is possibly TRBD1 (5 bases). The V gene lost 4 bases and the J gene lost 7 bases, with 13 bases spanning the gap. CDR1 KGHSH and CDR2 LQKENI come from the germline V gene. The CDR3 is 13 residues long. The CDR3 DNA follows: TGTGCCAGCTCACTTAAAGCAGGGTTTGGCTACACCTTC. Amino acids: CASSLKAGFGYTF.

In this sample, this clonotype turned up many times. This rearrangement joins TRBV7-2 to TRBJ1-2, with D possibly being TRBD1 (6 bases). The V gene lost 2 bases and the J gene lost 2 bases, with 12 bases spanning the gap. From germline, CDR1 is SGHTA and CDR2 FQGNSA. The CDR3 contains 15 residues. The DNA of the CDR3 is TGTGCCAGCAGCTTATATCGAGGGGGGAACTATGGCTACACCTTC. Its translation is CASSLYRGGNYGYTF.

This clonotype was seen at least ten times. CDR3: CASSAGLAGADYNEQFF. In DNA, the CDR3 is TGTGCCAGCAGCGCCGGACTAGCGGGAGCTGACTACAATGAGCAGTTCTTC. The chain couples TRBV7-2 to TRBJ2-1, with 13 bases matching TRBD2. The V gene end was trimmed by 5 bases and the J gene end by 3 bases; junction bases not matched to a gene: 7. The CDR3 is 17 amino acids. CDR1 is SGHTA, CDR2 FQGNSA, per germline.

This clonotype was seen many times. CDR3: CSARGDKNNSPLHF. CDR3 DNA sequence: TGCAGTGCTAGAGGTGACAAGAATAATTCACCCCTCCACTTT. V and J are TRBV20-1 and TRBJ1-6; the D is unclear. The CDR3 extends over 14 amino acids. Germline V gene lookup returns CDR1 DFQATT and CDR2 SNEGSKA (reference sequence). V gave up 1 base and J gave up 5 bases, with 9 bases separating them.

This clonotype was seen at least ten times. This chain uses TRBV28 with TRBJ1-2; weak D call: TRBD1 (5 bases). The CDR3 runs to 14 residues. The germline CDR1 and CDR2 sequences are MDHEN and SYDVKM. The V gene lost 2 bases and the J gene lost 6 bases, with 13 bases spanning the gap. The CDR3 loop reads CASSLAGQGDGYTF. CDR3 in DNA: TGTGCCAGCAGTTTAGCAGGGCAGGGAGATGGCTACACCTTC.

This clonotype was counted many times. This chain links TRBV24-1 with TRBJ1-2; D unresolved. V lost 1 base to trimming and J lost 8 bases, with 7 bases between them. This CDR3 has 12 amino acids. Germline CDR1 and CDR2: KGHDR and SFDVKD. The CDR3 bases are TGTGCCACCAGTGATTTCCTGGGCGGCTACACCTTC. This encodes CATSDFLGGYTF.

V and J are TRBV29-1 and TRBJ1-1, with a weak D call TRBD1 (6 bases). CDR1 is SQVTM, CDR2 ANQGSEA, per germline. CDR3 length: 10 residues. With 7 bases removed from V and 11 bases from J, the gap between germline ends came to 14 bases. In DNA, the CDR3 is TGCAGCGATATGACAGGCGAGGCTTTCTTT. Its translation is CSDMTGEAFF.

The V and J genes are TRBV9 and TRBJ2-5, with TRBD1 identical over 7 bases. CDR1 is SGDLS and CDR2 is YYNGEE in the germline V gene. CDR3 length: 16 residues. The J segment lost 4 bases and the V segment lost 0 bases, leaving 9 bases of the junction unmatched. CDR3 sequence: CASSVAPQGIGETQYF. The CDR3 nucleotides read TGTGCCAGCAGCGTAGCTCCACAGGGGATAGGAGAGACCCAGTACTTC.